This TCR beta chain was obtained from a study of blood T cell repertoires in COVID-19. Study details: Nucleic acid was either cDNA or gDNA, and it came from T cells, B-cell-depleted T cells, or PBMCs.

Sequencing was performed with immunoSEQ multiplex PCR; in TCRdb, only in-frame clones are kept and a portion is missing. The sample shows a few hundred thousand clones, approximately 87% of them seen only once. The trim removed 4 bases at V and 1 base at J, leaving 7 bases unmatched. The germline V gene has CDR1 SGHRS and CDR2 YFSETQ. This CDR3 spans 16 amino acids. This TCR was recovered from a woman between 40 and 50 years old who had recovered from COVID-19. The sequenced material came from PBMCs or T cells enriched from blood (not recorded which). The V gene is TRBV5-1, the J gene TRBJ2-3, with TRBD2 identical over 9 bases. CDR3 nucleotides: TGCGCCAGCAGCGGGGTAGCGGGAGTTGGCACAGATACGCAGTATTTT. Translating it yields CASSGVAGVGTDTQYF.